This T cell receptor beta chain was recorded in a study of T-cell reconstitution after alpha-beta-depleted transplantation in children. The study, taken as a whole, reports: As was reported, about two months after transplant, alpha-beta T cells came from several hundred expanded graft clones. A year had passed since transplant, and T-cell counts and diversity by then came mostly from newly produced T cells.

This clonotype was seen at least ten times. Its antigen remains unknown. V lost 5 bases, J lost 7 bases, and 5 bases stayed unmatched. Germline CDR1 DFQATT, CDR2 SNEGSKA (reference sequence). The CDR3 covers 14 residues. Unique molecular identifiers were built into the TCRbeta library. TCRdb re-analysed the PCR reads in MiXCR, keeping a single row per CDR3 protein. The table records nearly 200,000 distinct CDR3 sequences, roughly 6.3% of them present only once. Here the sequenced sample was PBMCs, taken before TCRalphabeta/CD19-depleted stem cell transplant. This receptor was identified in a girl under two years old with combined immunodeficiency, due to receive a stem cell transplant. J is TRBJ2-1 and V is TRBV20-1; 13 bases agree with TRBD2. The CDR3 coding sequence is TGCAGTGCTTCGACTAGCGGGAGGACAAATGAGCAGTTCTTC. Its protein product is CSASTSGRTNEQFF.